The sequence of this TCR beta chain was determined in a study of blood T cell repertoires in COVID-19. About the study: Samples came from the United States, Italy and Spain, spanning acute and convalescent COVID-19.

Between the trimmed V and J ends, which lost 3 bases and 5 bases, there was a span of 14 bases. Germline V gene data show CDR1 as SGHVS and CDR2 as FNYEAQ. The CDR3 is 15 residues long. Participant age was roughly 18 to 95 years, and participants resided in fewer than 25 US areas. Categorization into cohorts depended on clinical history that participants reported. Recovered status applied to Cohort 3 donors who had two consecutive negative PCRs. It also applied to those with clearance or with symptom resolution. Only in-frame clones appear in the TCRdb table, and some are missing; sequencing was by immunoSEQ multiplex PCR. The sample carries some 270,000 clones, about nine tenths recorded once.

V and J are TRBV7-6 and TRBJ1-5, with a weak D call TRBD1 (5 bases). The specimen was PBMCs or T cells enriched from blood (not recorded which). This TCR came from a woman aged 55-70 years who had recovered from COVID-19. The CDR3 sequence is CASSLVPDTDQPQHF. For the CDR3, the DNA is TGTGCCAGCAGCTTGGTTCCGGACACCGATCAGCCCCAGCATTTT.